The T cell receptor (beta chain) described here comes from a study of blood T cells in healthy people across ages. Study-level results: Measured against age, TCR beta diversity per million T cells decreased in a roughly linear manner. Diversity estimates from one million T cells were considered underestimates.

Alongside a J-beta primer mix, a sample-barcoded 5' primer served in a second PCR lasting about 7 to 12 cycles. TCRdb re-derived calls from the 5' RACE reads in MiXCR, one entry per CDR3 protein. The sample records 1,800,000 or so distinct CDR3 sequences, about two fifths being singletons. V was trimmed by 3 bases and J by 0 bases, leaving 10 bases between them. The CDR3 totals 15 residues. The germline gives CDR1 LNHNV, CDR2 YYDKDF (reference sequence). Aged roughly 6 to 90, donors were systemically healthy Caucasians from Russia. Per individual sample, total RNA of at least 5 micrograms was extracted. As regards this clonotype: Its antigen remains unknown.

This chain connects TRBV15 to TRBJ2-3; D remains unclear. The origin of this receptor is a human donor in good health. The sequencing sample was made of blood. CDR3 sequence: CATSRETASTDTQYF. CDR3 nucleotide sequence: TGTGCCACCAGCAGGGAAACAGCTAGCACAGATACGCAGTATTTT.